The 11 T cell receptor beta chains listed next were all sequenced from one sample in a study of identical twins. TCRdb reprocessed the 5' RACE reads via MiXCR and lists one record per CDR3 protein. Among 500,000 to 600,000 distinct CDR3 sequences, under 25% were seen once, and the ten largest hold about 0.91%. These same data were also listed under a study on T cells expressing NK-cell markers.

Sequencing was performed on CD4+ T cells sorted from blood. The origin of the receptors is a woman aged 18-29 years in good health.

This rearrangement joins TRBV9 to TRBJ2-5; the D is unclear. V was cut by 2 bases and J by 4 bases, with 15 bases left in between. Germline lookup yields CDR1 SGDLS and CDR2 YYNGEE. This CDR3 is 15 amino acids long. The CDR3 sequence is CASSVMTDPGETQYF. Written as DNA, the CDR3 is TGTGCCAGCAGCGTTATGACGGACCCGGGAGAGACCCAGTACTTC.

This clonotype was counted only a few times. The V gene is TRBV5-6, the J gene TRBJ2-6; no firm D call. The ends were cut back, 4 bases at V and 1 base at J, with 9 bases in the middle. CDR1 and CDR2 from the germline V gene are SGHDT and YYEEEE. This CDR3 spans 15 amino acids. The CDR3 loop is CASSPRISGANVLTF. CDR3 nucleotide sequence: TGTGCCAGCAGCCCCAGGATTTCTGGGGCCAACGTCCTGACTTTC.

This clonotype was detected ten times or more. This rearrangement joins TRBV5-1 to TRBJ1-1, with 7 bases that match TRBD1. The germline gives CDR1 SGHRS, CDR2 YFSETQ. J was trimmed by 1 base and V by 4 bases; bases with no gene match: 4. The CDR3 extends over 14 amino acids. The DNA of the CDR3 is TGCGCCAGCAGCCCGGGACAGAGGAACACTGAAGCTTTCTTT. This codes for CASSPGQRNTEAFF.

The chain is built from TRBV5-1 and TRBJ2-7; 7 nucleotides line up with TRBD2. The ends lost 0 bases at V and 5 bases at J; junction bases unmatched: 11. The germline V gene has CDR1 SGHRS and CDR2 YFSETQ. The CDR3 extends over 16 amino acids. DNA for the CDR3: TGCGCCAGCAGCTTGGAAGCCTCGGGGGGAGTCAACGAGCAGTACTTC. Its translation is CASSLEASGGVNEQYF.

The chain joins TRBV9 to TRBJ2-1, with unresolved D. V lost 1 base and J lost 9, with 11 bases in between. The germline CDR1 and CDR2 sequences are SGDLS and YYNGEE. CDR3 length: 13 amino acids. The CDR3 DNA reads TGTGCCAGCAGCGTATTAGGGTCTAGTGAGCAGTTCTTC. It yields the protein CASSVLGSSEQFF.

This clonotype showed up many times. The genes are TRBV20-1 and TRBJ1-1; D is perhaps TRBD1 (6 bases). The CDR3 runs to 13 residues. The germline V and J ends were trimmed by 6 bases and 1 base, with 12 bases remaining between them. Germline V lookup: CDR1 DFQATT, CDR2 SNEGSKA (reference sequence). Here the CDR3 reads CSATGQRNTEAFF. The CDR3, as DNA: TGCAGTGCAACCGGACAGAGGAACACTGAAGCTTTCTTT.

This clonotype was observed a few times. The gene calls are TRBV9 and TRBJ2-1; 9 bases fit TRBD2. The V gene's germline CDR1 is SGDLS and CDR2 YYNGEE. The J segment lost 6 bases and the V segment lost 2 bases, leaving 3 bases of the junction unmatched. CDR3 length: 14 amino acids. Here the CDR3 DNA reads TGTGCCAGCAGCGTTAGCGGGAGAGGCAATGAGCAGTTCTTC. Translation: CASSVSGRGNEQFF.

This clonotype was counted at least ten times. This chain links TRBV20-1 with TRBJ2-3; 10 bases match TRBD2. Germline V gene data show CDR1 as DFQATT and CDR2 as SNEGSKA (reference sequence). This CDR3 spans 14 amino acids. V shed 7 bases and J 3 bases; nucleotides not matched to a gene: 7. The CDR3, as DNA: TGCAGTGTTGCTACTAGCGGGGCGACAGATACGCAGTATTTT. As protein: CSVATSGATDTQYF.

This chain connects TRBV15 to TRBJ2-2; 7 positions match TRBD2. With V trimmed by 2 bases and J by 5 bases, 11 bases remained unmatched. From germline, CDR1 is LNHNV and CDR2 YYDKDF (reference sequence). The CDR3 is 17 residues long. The CDR3, as DNA: TGTGCCACCAGCAGAAACACCTGGGAGGGAGTGACCGGGGAGCTGTTTTTT. Its translation: CATSRNTWEGVTGELFF.

The chain uses TRBV20-1 and TRBJ2-3, with D possibly being TRBD1 (6 bases). Germline CDR1 DFQATT, CDR2 SNEGSKA (reference sequence). CDR3 length equals 13 residues. The CDR3 DNA reads TGCAGCTCTTTTGGGGGCCAGGGAGATACGCAGTATTTT. Its translation is CSSFGGQGDTQYF.

The chain uses TRBV29-1 and TRBJ1-2, with D tentatively TRBD1 (5 bases). V was shortened by 7 bases and J by 8 bases, with 17 bases between the two germline ends. Looked up from germline, CDR1 is SQVTM and CDR2 is ANQGSEA. The CDR3 loop spans 12 amino acids. The CDR3 here is CSGVGGGDGYTF. The CDR3, as DNA: TGCAGCGGGGTGGGCGGGGGAGACGGCTACACCTTC.